The clone carrying this TCR beta chain was detected only a few times. The data were produced by immunoSEQ multiplex PCR, yet TCRdb's version contains in-frame clones alone and is incomplete. The table lists fewer than 200,000 clones, around 89% of them singletons. The data were obtained in a study of T cell responses to AZD1222 COVID-19 vaccine. Study information: Whether given at about 4 or about 12 weeks, second doses were pooled.

The sequences come from peripheral blood, collected on day 0 of AZD1222 vaccination. The sequence came from an adult in good health.

CDR3 in amino acids: CSVDVAVTGELFF. The CDR3 region has the DNA TGCAGCGTTGATGTCGCGGTGACCGGGGAGCTGTTTTTT. The chain recombines TRBV29-1 with TRBJ2-2, with no clear D. Trimming removed 3 bases at V and 5 bases at J, with 10 bases between. The CDR3 has 13 residues. Germline assignment: CDR1 SQVTM and CDR2 ANQGSEA.